This TCR beta chain is drawn from a study of blood T cell repertoires in COVID-19. Whole-study context: Spain, Italy and the United States supplied samples that represented acute and convalescent COVID-19. PBMCs, B-cell-depleted T cells, or T cells provided the cDNA or gDNA that made up the material.

Per the study methods: Reference gene primer amplification gave estimated nucleated cell counts. Generated by immunoSEQ multiplex PCR, the TCRdb table keeps only in-frame clones and is missing some. V and J calls and clone size are copied from that table; D and trimming were computed from the DNA. The sample contains roughly 250,000 clones, around 85% of which appear only once. CDR1 and CDR2 from the germline V gene are SNHLY and FYNNEI. The CDR3 is 13 amino acids. V lost 3 bases, J lost 5 bases, and 1 base stayed unmatched. This clone was observed a single time. Self-reported history from a screening survey and questionnaire set each donor's cohort.

This TCR was sampled from a woman aged 40 to 49 with acute COVID-19. The sequenced sample consisted of PBMCs or T cells enriched from blood (not recorded which). This chain connects TRBV2 to TRBJ2-1; TRBD1 agrees at 7 bases. The CDR3 spells CASSEGQNNEQFF. In DNA form, the CDR3 reads TGTGCCAGCAGTGAGGGACAGAACAATGAGCAGTTCTTC.